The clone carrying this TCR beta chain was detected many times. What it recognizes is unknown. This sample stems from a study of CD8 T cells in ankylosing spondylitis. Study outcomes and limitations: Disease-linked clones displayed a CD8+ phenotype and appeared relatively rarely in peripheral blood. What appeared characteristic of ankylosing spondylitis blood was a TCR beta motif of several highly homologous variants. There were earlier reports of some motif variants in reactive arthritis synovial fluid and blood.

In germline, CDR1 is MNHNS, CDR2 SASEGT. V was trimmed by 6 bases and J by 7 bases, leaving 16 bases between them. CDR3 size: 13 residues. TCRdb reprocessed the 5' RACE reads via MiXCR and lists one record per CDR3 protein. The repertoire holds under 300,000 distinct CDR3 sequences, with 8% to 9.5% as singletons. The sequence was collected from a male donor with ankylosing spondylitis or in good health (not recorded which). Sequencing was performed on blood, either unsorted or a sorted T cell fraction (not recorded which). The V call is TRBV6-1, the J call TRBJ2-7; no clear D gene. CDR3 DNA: TGTGCCAGCAGAGAATCGGTCCTGGGGGAGCAGTACTTC. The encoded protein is CASRESVLGEQYF.